The 8 T cell receptor beta chains in this list originate from one sample, sequenced in a study of identical twins. TCRdb independently ran MiXCR on the 5' RACE reads; one entry per CDR3 protein. This sample has about 200,000 distinct CDR3 sequences; roughly 10% occur once, and the top ten carry 4% to 6%. Sequencing input: memory (CD45RO+) T cells sorted from blood. These receptor sequences come from a woman aged 18-29 years in good health.

The V call is TRBV2, the J call TRBJ2-2; D might be TRBD2 (5 bases). Trimming stripped 5 bases from V and 5 bases from J, with 9 bases between. Germline V gives CDR1 SNHLY, CDR2 FYNNEI. The CDR3 has 13 residues. The CDR3 coding sequence is TGTGCCAGCAGTAATCGGGGAACCGGGGAGCTGTTTTTT. Its protein is CASSNRGTGELFF.

The chain combines TRBV6-2 or TRBV6-3 with TRBJ2-2; D gene ambiguous. CDR1 is MNHEY and CDR2 is SVGEGT in the germline V gene. Trimming left V 2 bases short and J 4 bases short, with 8 bases between. This CDR3 has 14 residues. The DNA for the CDR3 is TGTGCCAGCAGTTACGGAAGGAGCACCGGGGAGCTGTTTTTT. Translation: CASSYGRSTGELFF.

This clonotype has ten or more counts. The chain is built from TRBV13 and TRBJ2-4; the D is unclear. The CDR3 sequence is 14 residues long. The germline CDR1 and CDR2 sequences are PRHDT and FYEKMQ (reference sequence). V lost 5 bases and J 0 bases, leaving 8 bases between the germline ends. CDR3 in amino acids: CASSKRLAKNIQYF. CDR3 DNA sequence: TGTGCCAGCAGCAAGAGACTAGCCAAAAACATTCAGTACTTC.

This chain links TRBV7-3 with TRBJ2-3; no clear D. Per germline, CDR1 SGHTA and CDR2 FQGTGA. CDR3 size: 14 residues. The V gene lost 6 bases and the J gene lost 2 bases, with 12 bases spanning the gap. The CDR3: CASSLTPITDTQYF. CDR3 nucleotide sequence: TGTGCCAGCAGTCTAACCCCGATCACAGATACGCAGTATTTT.

This clonotype was recorded many times. V is TRBV7-2 and J is TRBJ2-3; unclear D gene. Trimming removed 1 base at V and 4 bases at J, with 12 bases between. Germline V CDR1 and CDR2: SGHTA, FQGNSA. The CDR3 loop spans 15 amino acids. CDR3: CASSLEARRADTQYF. Here the CDR3 DNA reads TGTGCCAGCAGCTTAGAGGCGCGTCGGGCAGATACGCAGTATTTT.

This clonotype was detected only a few times. The chain carries TRBV3-1 and TRBJ2-7; D is ambiguous. The CDR3 consists of 14 residues. Germline assignment: CDR1 LGHDT and CDR2 YNNKEL (reference sequence). The germline V and J ends were trimmed by 1 base and 7 bases, with 14 bases remaining between them. The CDR3: CASSQGYSAVEQYF. The CDR3 nucleotides are TGTGCCAGCAGCCAAGGATACAGTGCAGTGGAGCAGTACTTC.

This clonotype was detected a few times. The chain carries TRBV11-2 and TRBJ2-5; possible D gene TRBD2, 6 bases. CDR3 size: 18 residues. CDR1 and CDR2 (germline): SGHAT, FQNNGV. V dropped 2 bases and J dropped 0 bases, with 19 bases sitting between them. The CDR3 spells CASSLFFSGSGYQETQYF. CDR3 nucleotide sequence: TGTGCCAGCAGCTTATTCTTTAGTGGTAGCGGTTACCAAGAGACCCAGTACTTC.

There are many counts of this clonotype. The V and J genes are TRBV12-3 or TRBV12-4 and TRBJ2-5, with 8 bases identical to TRBD2. V was clipped by 2 bases and J by 5 bases; unmatched bases: 7. The CDR3 runs to 15 residues. Here the CDR3 DNA reads TGTGCCAGCAGTTTAATGGGTAGCGGGGTGGAGACCCAGTACTTC. This gives the protein CASSLMGSGVETQYF.